This TCR beta chain was sequenced in a study of T cells in Graves' hyperthyroidism and ophthalmopathy. The TCR beta CDR3 regions underwent amplification using RNA transcripts as the source. When the TCR CDR3 underwent first-round RT-PCR, the HTBI primer set was used. TCRdb independently ran MiXCR on the multiplex PCR reads; one entry per CDR3 protein. This table has hundreds of thousands of distinct CDR3 sequences, roughly a sixth appearing once. This clonotype was seen at least ten times. Per germline, CDR1 SGHVS and CDR2 FNYEAQ. The V and J ends lost 5 bases and 6 bases, in that order; junction bases with no gene match: 5. The CDR3 loop spans 14 amino acids.

Sequencing input: blood. The sequence was obtained from a woman aged 45-59 years with Graves' hyperthyroidism that later progressed to Graves' ophthalmopathy. V and J are TRBV7-6 and TRBJ2-1; 9 bases match TRBD2. The CDR3 sequence: CASSRASGVNEQFF. The CDR3 bases are TGTGCCAGCAGCCGGGCTAGCGGGGTCAATGAGCAGTTCTTC.